Here is one T cell receptor beta chain with its context. This entry comes from a study of blood T cell repertoires in COVID-19. Only in-frame clones appear in the TCRdb table, and some are missing; sequencing was by immunoSEQ multiplex PCR. Among 130,000 to 150,000 clones listed, about nine tenths were seen once. Germline loops: CDR1 SGHRS, CDR2 YFSETQ. CDR3 length equals 14 residues. Trimming took off 6 bases at V and 1 base at J, with 10 bases between the two ends. The rearrangement links TRBV5-1 to TRBJ1-4; possibly TRBD1 for D (5 bases). Sequenced sample: peripheral blood. This TCR was recovered from an elderly man with acute or convalescent COVID-19. Here the CDR3 DNA reads TGCGCCAGCACGTACGGGGGAACTAATGAAAAACTGTTTTTT. Translated: CASTYGGTNEKLFF.